The clone carrying this T cell receptor (beta chain) has more than one count but fewer than ten. Participant ages covered roughly 18 to 89 years across about two dozen US areas. These data are taken from a study of blood T cell repertoires in COVID-19. Background on the study: Italy, Spain and the United States were the sources of the convalescent and acute COVID-19 samples.

Sequenced by immunoSEQ multiplex PCR; TCRdb stores in-frame clones only, minus some. Among around 290,000 clones, 88% were seen once, and the ten largest hold around 2%. The sequence came from a woman between 55 and 75 years old in a cohort exposed to, infected with or recovered from COVID-19 (not recorded which). The sample consisted of PBMCs or T cells enriched from blood (not recorded which).

The chain's CDR3 is CASSVLCRSLFEAFF. The DNA of the CDR3 is TGTGCCAGCAGCGTATTATGCAGGTCCCTGTTTGAAGCTTTCTTT. The V call is TRBV9, the J call TRBJ1-1; unclear D gene. Germline CDR1 and CDR2: SGDLS and YYNGEE. The CDR3 runs 15 residues. V lost 1 base, J lost 7 bases, and 17 bases lay in between.